This is a list of T cell receptor beta chains from one sample in a study of cytomegalovirus exposure and HLA in healthy donors. Generated by immunoSEQ multiplex PCR, the TCRdb table keeps only in-frame clones and is missing some. The data hold around 150,000 clones, with under 95% observed a single time. The sequencing input was PBMCs. The receptors were gathered from a woman under 30 in good health and CMV-seropositive. Both conserved end residues are part of each CDR3. A D gene is named only where the DNA matches it firmly. Clone sizes are given selectively: once, few, many, or a class where the clone is expanded.

>TRBJ1-4|.|TRBD1|TRBV25-1
CASSDSRDSEKLFF
TGTGCCAGCAGTGACTCCCGGGACAGTGAAAAACTGTTTTTT
>TRBJ2-6|.|.|TRBV14
CASSRTGTTGANVLTF
TGTGCCAGCAGCAGGACAGGGACTACTGGGGCCAACGTCCTGACTTTC
>TRBJ1-4|.|.|TRBV14
CASSRGTGKGEKLFF
TGTGCCAGCAGCCGAGGAACAGGGAAGGGAGAAAAACTGTTTTTT
>TRBJ1-5|.|TRBD1|TRBV23-1
CASSQGTGGQPQHF
TGCGCCAGCAGTCAAGGGACAGGGGGCCAGCCCCAGCATTTT
>TRBJ1-3|.|.|TRBV7-9
CASSSGTSSGNTIYF
TGTGCCAGCAGCTCTGGGACTTCCTCTGGAAACACCATATATTTT
>TRBJ2-1|.|.|TRBV28
CASSLGFNNEQFF
TGTGCCAGCAGTTTAGGCTTTAACAATGAGCAGTTCTTC
>TRBJ2-6|.|.|TRBV5-1
CASSLGPPGANVLTF
TGCGCCAGCAGCTTGGGGCCTCCTGGGGCCAACGTCCTGACTTTC
>TRBJ1-3|.|TRBD1|TRBV30
CAWSVEDRVSGNTIYF
TGTGCCTGGAGTGTTGAGGACAGGGTATCTGGAAACACCATATATTTT
>TRBJ1-2|.|TRBD1|TRBV27
CASAYTGGFYTF
TGTGCCAGCGCGTACACAGGGGGCTTCTACACCTTC
>TRBJ2-5|.|TRBD1|TRBV13
CASSPQTGEETQYF
TGTGCCAGCAGCCCCCAGACAGGGGAAGAGACCCAGTACTTC
>TRBJ2-7|.|TRBD1|TRBV9
CASSVIGQGGEQYF
TGTGCCAGCAGCGTCATTGGACAGGGTGGCGAGCAGTACTTC
>TRBJ2-2|.|.|TRBV4-1
CASSPQQENTGELFF
TGCGCCAGCAGCCCACAACAGGAGAACACCGGGGAGCTGTTTTTT
>TRBJ2-2|.|TRBD2|TRBV13
CASSLILAGETNTGELFF
TGTGCCAGCAGCTTGATTCTAGCGGGGGAAACGAACACCGGGGAGCTGTTTTTT
>TRBJ2-3|.|.|TRBV11-2
CASSQTGTDTQYF
TGTGCCAGCAGCCAAACTGGCACAGATACGCAGTATTTT
>TRBJ2-2|.|.|TRBV6-1
CASTMMNTGELFF
TGTGCCAGCACTATGATGAACACCGGGGAGCTGTTTTTT
>TRBJ1-2|.|.|TRBV10-1
CASGDRGLFF
TGCGCCAGCGGGGACCGGGGGTTGTTTTTC
>TRBJ1-5|.|TRBD1|TRBV28
CASSFRGSGSQPQHF
TGTGCCAGCAGTTTCAGGGGGTCGGGCTCTCAGCCCCAGCATTTT
>TRBJ2-7|.|.|TRBV27
CASSFGGGSYEQYF
TGTGCCAGCAGTTTTGGAGGAGGCTCCTACGAGCAGTACTTC
>TRBJ2-2|.|TRBD2|TRBV28
CAVWGGTLVTGELFF
TGTGCCGTGTGGGGAGGGACTCTTGTGACCGGGGAGCTGTTTTTT
>TRBJ1-2|.|TRBD1|TRBV10-3
CAIREGAGQGSSAYGYTF
TGTGCCATCAGGGAAGGAGCGGGACAGGGCTCCTCTGCCTATGGCTACACCTTC
>TRBJ2-3|.|TRBD2|TRBV28
CASSSVGGVITDTQYF
TGTGCCAGCAGTAGCGTTGGGGGGGTCATCACAGATACGCAGTATTTT
>TRBJ2-4|.|TRBD2|TRBV18
CASSPLNSGGAKNIQYF
TGTGCCAGCTCACCACTGAATAGCGGGGGAGCGAAAAACATTCAGTACTTC
>TRBJ2-5|.|TRBD2|TRBV6-5
CASSPGLAGMETQYF
TGTGCCAGCAGCCCCGGACTAGCGGGGATGGAGACCCAGTACTTC
>TRBJ2-3|.|.|TRBV10-3
CAIRADTDTQYF
TGTGCCATCAGGGCCGACACAGATACGCAGTATTTT
>TRBJ2-5|few|.|TRBV7-2
CASSSDWRGGTQYF
TGTGCCAGCAGCTCCGACTGGCGAGGGGGGACCCAGTACTTC
>TRBJ1-2|.|TRBD1|TRBV27
CASSPIGDRVEGYTF
TGTGCCAGCAGTCCTATAGGGGACAGGGTAGAAGGCTACACCTTC
>TRBJ1-6|.|.|TRBV18
CASSPRRPTKAAPPLHF
TGTGCCAGCTCACCCCGGCGGCCAACAAAGGCTGCTCCACCCCTCCACTTT
>TRBJ2-7|.|TRBD1|TRBV15
CATSRASSGTGYREQYF
TGTGCCACCAGCAGAGCGTCCTCCGGGACAGGATACCGCGAGCAGTACTTC
>TRBJ2-7|once|TRBD1|TRBV6-1
CASRRQGNEQYF
TGTGCCAGCAGAAGACAGGGAAACGAGCAGTACTTC
>TRBJ2-1|.|TRBD2|TRBV7-6
CASSSPGSGGANEQFF
TGTGCCAGCAGCTCCCCCGGCAGCGGGGGGGCCAATGAGCAGTTCTTC
>TRBJ1-2|once|TRBD1|TRBV27
CASSPHTVTGGVTNGYTF
TGTGCCAGCAGTCCACACACCGTTACAGGGGGCGTAACAAATGGCTACACCTTC
>TRBJ1-5|once|TRBD1|TRBV28
CASGAPGQGYQPQHF
TGTGCCAGCGGGGCTCCGGGACAGGGATATCAGCCCCAGCATTTT
>TRBJ1-5|.|.|TRBV6-6
CASSPGLLPGNQPQHF
TGTGCCAGCAGTCCAGGACTCCTACCAGGCAATCAGCCCCAGCATTTT
>TRBJ2-1|.|.|TRBV5-4
CASSTGTTNEQFF
TGTGCCAGCAGCACAGGGACTACCAATGAGCAGTTCTTC
>TRBJ2-5|.|TRBD2|TRBV28
CASSFRLAGGETQYF
TGTGCCAGCAGTTTTAGGCTAGCGGGAGGAGAGACCCAGTACTTC
>TRBJ2-2|.|TRBD1|TRBV6-5
CASSDRGDTGELFF
TGTGCCAGCAGCGACAGGGGGGACACCGGGGAGCTGTTTTTT
>TRBJ2-7|.|.|TRBV5-5
CASSLGLYEQYF
TGTGCCAGCAGCTTGGGTTTATACGAGCAGTACTTC
>TRBJ1-4|.|.|TRBV2
CASVPDRKNEKLFF
TGTGCCAGCGTTCCCGACAGGAAGAATGAAAAACTGTTTTTT
>TRBJ2-7|once|TRBD2|TRBV15
CATSTSSGGYEQYF
TGTGCCACCTCGACTTCGTCGGGAGGCTACGAGCAGTACTTC
>TRBJ2-5|few|TRBD1|TRBV2
CASSLTGGGGETQYF
TGTGCCAGCAGCCTCACAGGGGGCGGGGGAGAGACCCAGTACTTC
>TRBJ2-1|.|TRBD1|TRBV6-4
CASSGSGGEYNEQFF
TGTGCCAGCAGTGGGTCAGGGGGCGAGTACAATGAGCAGTTCTTC
>TRBJ2-3|.|TRBD2|TRBV2
CASSFGGGFADTQYF
TGTGCCAGCAGTTTTGGCGGGGGGTTCGCAGATACGCAGTATTTT
>TRBJ2-6|.|TRBD1|TRBV7-2
CASSLTGQGSGANVLTF
TGTGCCAGCAGTCTGACGGGACAGGGCTCTGGGGCCAACGTCCTGACTTTC
>TRBJ2-2|.|.|TRBV14
CASSQDLGVRSERGTGELFF
TGTGCCAGCAGCCAAGATCTGGGGGTGAGGTCCGAAAGGGGGACCGGGGAGCTGTTTTTT
>TRBJ2-7|.|.|TRBV27
CASSLSDSGYEQYF
TGTGCCAGCAGTTTATCGGACAGTGGCTACGAGCAGTACTTC
>TRBJ2-1|.|.|TRBV28
CASSLRDGSWGNEQFF
TGTGCCAGCAGTTTACGGGACGGGAGCTGGGGCAATGAGCAGTTCTTC
>TRBJ1-6|.|TRBD1|TRBV11-2
CASSPTGTGGSMSSPLHF
TGTGCCAGCAGCCCAACCGGGACAGGGGGCTCTATGTCTTCACCCCTCCACTTT